This TCR beta chain was identified during a study of blood T cells in healthy people across ages. Overall study findings and caveats: CMV status of donors was not determined, possibly confounding expanded clonotype changes.

V shed 0 bases and J shed 5 bases, with 14 bases lying between them. CDR1 is DFQATT and CDR2 is SNEGSKA in the germline V gene (reference sequence). The CDR3 sequence is 16 residues long. Concerning this clonotype: Its target is not known.

The use of a sample-barcoded 5' primer and a J-beta primer mix characterized a second PCR of about 7 to 12 cycles. Each cDNA molecule received a tag from a template-switch adaptor that had 12 random nucleotides. Each single sample gave us at least 3 million CDR3-containing paired-end reads. One entry per CDR3 protein, called by TCRdb with MiXCR from the 5' RACE reads. Among about 900,000 distinct CDR3 sequences, about 48% were seen once, and the ten largest hold 13%. This receptor was identified in a young man in good health. Sequenced sample: blood. The rearrangement joins TRBV20-1 to TRBJ1-6; possible D gene TRBD1, 6 bases. The chain's CDR3 is CSAREQQGKNNSPLHF. The CDR3 coding sequence is TGCAGTGCTAGAGAGCAACAGGGAAAGAATAATTCACCCCTCCACTTT.